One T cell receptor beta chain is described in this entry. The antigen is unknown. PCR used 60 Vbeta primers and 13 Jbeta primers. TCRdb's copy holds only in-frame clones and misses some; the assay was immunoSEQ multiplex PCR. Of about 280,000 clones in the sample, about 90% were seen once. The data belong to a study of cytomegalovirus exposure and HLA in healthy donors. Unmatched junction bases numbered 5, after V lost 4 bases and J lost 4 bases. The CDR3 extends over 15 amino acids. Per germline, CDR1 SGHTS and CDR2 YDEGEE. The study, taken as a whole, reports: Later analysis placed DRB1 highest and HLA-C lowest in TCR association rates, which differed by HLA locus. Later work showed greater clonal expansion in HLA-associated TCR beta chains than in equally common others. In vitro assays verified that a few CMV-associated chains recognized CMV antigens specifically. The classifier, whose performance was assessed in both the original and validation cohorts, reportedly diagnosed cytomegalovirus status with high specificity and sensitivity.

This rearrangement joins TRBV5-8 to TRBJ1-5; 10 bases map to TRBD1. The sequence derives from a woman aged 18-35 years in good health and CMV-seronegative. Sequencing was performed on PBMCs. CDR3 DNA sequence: TGTGCCAGCAGCAGGTGGGGACAGGGGAATCAGCCCCAGCATTTT. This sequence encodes CASSRWGQGNQPQHF.